Presented here are 12 T cell receptor beta chains from one specimen sequenced in a study of control samples from healthy donors and cancer patients. TCRdb's copy holds only in-frame clones and misses some; the assay was immunoSEQ multiplex PCR. The data hold approximately 51,000 clones, with 80% observed a single time. The specimen sequenced was blood. The receptors shown here come from a man aged 65 to 79 in good health.

CDR3 in DNA: TGTGCCATCAGTGGCCAGACCCCAGGCTACACCTTC. Protein sequence: CAISGQTPGYTF. The V and J genes are TRBV10-3 and TRBJ1-2, with D unclear. The germline V and J ends were trimmed by 4 bases and 8 bases, with 11 bases remaining between them. CDR3 length: 12 amino acids. Germline CDR1 reads ENHRY; CDR2 reads SYGVKD.

The rearrangement links TRBV12-3 or TRBV12-4 to TRBJ2-7, with 7 bases lining up with TRBD1. CDR3 length: 13 residues. V was clipped by 9 bases and J by 4 bases; unmatched bases: 9. This CDR3 is CASSRDRIYEQYF. The CDR3, as DNA: TGTGCCAGTAGCCGGGACAGAATATACGAGCAGTACTTC.

The chain links TRBV2 to TRBJ1-2; D is ambiguous. Trimming shortened V by 3 bases and J by 12 bases, and 8 bases separated the two germline ends. This CDR3 has 10 amino acids. Per the germline V gene, CDR1 is SNHLY and CDR2 is FYNNEI. Written as DNA, the CDR3 is TGTGCCAGCAGTGACAGTTTTCACACCTTC. It codes for CASSDSFHTF. Using reference TRBV2 and TRBJ1-2 for the parts outside the CDR3, the full variable domain is EPEVTQTPSHQVTQMGQEVILRCVPISNHLYFYWYRQILGQKVEFLVSFYNNEISEKSEIFDDQFSVERPDGSNFTLKIRSTKLEDSAMYFCASSDSFHTFGSGTRLTVV.

This clone was found a few times. The rearrangement links TRBV27 to TRBJ2-7, with 9 bases aligning to TRBD2. Germline CDR1 is MNHEY and CDR2 is SMNVEV (reference sequence). The CDR3 has 14 amino acids. J gave up 6 bases and V 2 bases, and 5 bases lay outside the gene matches. The CDR3 region is CASSLLDSGSEQYF. Here the CDR3 DNA reads TGTGCCAGCAGTTTACTAGATAGCGGGAGCGAGCAGTACTTC.

The V and J genes are TRBV18 and TRBJ1-4; tentative D call: TRBD1 (5 bases). The CDR3 is made up of 15 amino acids. Germline-derived CDR1 and CDR2 are KGHSH and LQKENI. Trimming left V 3 bases short and J 6 bases short, with 14 bases between. The CDR3 region is CASSPSTGTYEKLFF. CDR3 nucleotides: TGTGCCAGCTCACCTTCAACCGGGACCTATGAAAAACTGTTTTTT.

A single count supports this clone. The chain employs TRBV2 and TRBJ2-7, with D hard to call. Germline CDR1 and CDR2: SNHLY and FYNNEI. The CDR3 extends over 11 amino acids. Trimming removed 7 bases at V and 3 bases at J, with 7 bases between. For the CDR3, the DNA is TGTGCCAGCACGGACGGCTACGAGCAGTACTTC. This translates into CASTDGYEQYF.

This sequence joins TRBV24-1 and TRBJ1-5, with D unclear. Germline lookup yields CDR1 KGHDR and CDR2 SFDVKD. V was trimmed by 4 bases and J by 7 bases, leaving 19 bases between them. The CDR3 is 16 residues long. CDR3 loop: CATSDPSEGGEQPQHF. The CDR3 DNA is TGTGCCACCAGTGACCCGTCGGAGGGAGGAGAACAGCCCCAGCATTTT.

The chain recombines TRBV11-3 with TRBJ2-3, with 16 bases fitting TRBD2. V was pared by 5 bases and J by 3 bases, with 14 bases of the junction left unmatched. The CDR3 consists of 20 residues. Per the germline V gene, CDR1 is SGHNT and CDR2 is YENEEA. CDR3 nucleotides: TGTGCCAGCAGCAAGGGTTTCGGGACTAGCGGGAGGGCCGTGACAGATACGCAGTATTTT. Residues: CASSKGFGTSGRAVTDTQYF.

The J gene is TRBJ2-1, the V gene TRBV3-1 (or the pseudogene TRBV3-2); D tentatively reads TRBD1 or TRBD2 (5 bases each). V dropped 2 bases and J dropped 8 bases, with 13 bases sitting between them. Germline V gene sequence: CDR1 LGHDT, CDR2 YNNKEL (reference sequence). CDR3 length: 14 amino acids. The CDR3 loop is CASSQTYLGDEQFF. The DNA for the CDR3 is TGTGCCAGCAGCCAAACTTACTTGGGGGATGAGCAGTTCTTC.

The chain is built from TRBV27 and TRBJ2-3, with 7 bases aligning to TRBD2. Germline lookup yields CDR1 MNHEY and CDR2 SMNVEV (reference sequence). Trimming at V came to 5 bases and at J to 2 bases, leaving 4 bases not matched to a gene. The CDR3 is 14 residues long. The CDR3 region is CASSMRGNTDTQYF. The CDR3 DNA follows: TGTGCCAGCAGTATGCGGGGGAACACAGATACGCAGTATTTT.

This rearrangement joins TRBV30 to TRBJ1-1; 9 nucleotides line up with TRBD1. The CDR3 extends over 15 amino acids. V dropped 5 bases and J dropped 6; count of bases not matched to a gene: 13. Germline loops: CDR1 GTSNPN, CDR2 SVGIG (reference sequence). The chain's CDR3 is CAWQDPGQGLSEAFF. The DNA for the CDR3 is TGTGCCTGGCAAGATCCGGGACAGGGACTATCTGAAGCTTTCTTT.

The chain recombines TRBV13 with TRBJ1-2; D remains unclear. V was pared by 0 bases and J by 6 bases, with 5 bases between. The CDR3 covers 12 residues. The germline V gene has CDR1 PRHDT and CDR2 FYEKMQ (reference sequence). CDR3 DNA sequence: TGTGCCAGCAGCTTAGGGCCGGATGGCTACACCTTC. Translation gives CASSLGPDGYTF.